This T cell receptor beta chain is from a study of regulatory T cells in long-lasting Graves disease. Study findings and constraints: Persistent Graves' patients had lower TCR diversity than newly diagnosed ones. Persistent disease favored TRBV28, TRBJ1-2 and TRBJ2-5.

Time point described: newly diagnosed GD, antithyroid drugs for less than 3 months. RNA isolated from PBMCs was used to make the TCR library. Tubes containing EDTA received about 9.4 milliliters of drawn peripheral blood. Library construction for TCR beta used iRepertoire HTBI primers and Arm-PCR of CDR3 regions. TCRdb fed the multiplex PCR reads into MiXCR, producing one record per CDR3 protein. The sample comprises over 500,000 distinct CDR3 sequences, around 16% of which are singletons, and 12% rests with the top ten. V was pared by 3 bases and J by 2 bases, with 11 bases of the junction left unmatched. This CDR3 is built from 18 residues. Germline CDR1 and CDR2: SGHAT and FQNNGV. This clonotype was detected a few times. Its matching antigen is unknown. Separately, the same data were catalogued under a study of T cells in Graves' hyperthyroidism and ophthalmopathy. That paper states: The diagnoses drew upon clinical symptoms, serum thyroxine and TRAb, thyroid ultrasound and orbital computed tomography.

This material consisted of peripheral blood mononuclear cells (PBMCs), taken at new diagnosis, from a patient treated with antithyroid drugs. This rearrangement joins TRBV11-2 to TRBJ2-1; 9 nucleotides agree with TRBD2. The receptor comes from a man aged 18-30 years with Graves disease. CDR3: CASSLEVAGGPAYNEQFF. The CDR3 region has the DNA TGTGCCAGCAGCTTGGAGGTTGCGGGAGGGCCGGCCTACAATGAGCAGTTCTTC.